The rows below give T cell receptor beta chains drawn from one sample of a study of T cells in Graves' hyperthyroidism and ophthalmopathy. In TCRdb, the multiplex PCR reads were re-called with MiXCR into one record per CDR3 protein. The top ten clones hold approximately 15% of a sample with fewer than 600,000 distinct CDR3 sequences, approximately 14% of them seen once. The sequenced sample consisted of blood. The receptor source for this set is a woman in her thirties or forties with Graves' hyperthyroidism. Each CDR3 is given with its conserved first and last residue. The D gene is left open where the match is weak. Expanded clones are given a class, and other clones once, few, many or no size at all.

many	TRBD1	TRBJ2-2	TRBV11-2	TGTGCCAGCAGCTTAGACTTAGGGGGCAGAAACACCGGGGAGCTGTTTTTT	CASSLDLGGRNTGELFF
few	TRBD2	TRBJ2-1	TRBV29-1	TGCAGCGTTCCAACTAGCGGGAGGGTACGGACAGGGCATGAGCAGTTCTTC	CSVPTSGRVRTGHEQFF
NA	TRBD2	TRBJ2-7	TRBV6-2/TRBV6-3	TGTGCCAGCAATCGCCCCGGGACTAGCGGGAGGGCCTCCGAGCAGTACTTC	CASNRPGTSGRASEQYF
NA	NA	TRBJ2-2	TRBV20-1	TGCAGTGCTAGAATCGACAGCACCGGGGAGCTGTTTTTT	CSARIDSTGELFF
NA	TRBD2	TRBJ2-4	TRBV20-1	TGCAGTGCTCCTAGCGGGAGGGCCGAAGTAGACATTCAGTACTTC	CSAPSGRAEVDIQYF
many	TRBD2	TRBJ2-2	TRBV28	TGTGCCAGCAGTTCCCCCCCTAAACTAGCGGGCTATGGGAGGTACACCGGGGAGCTGTTTTTT	CASSSPPKLAGYGRYTGELFF
NA	TRBD1	TRBJ1-1	TRBV27	TGTGCCAGCAGTTTTACAGGGGCTGAAACTGAAGCTTTCTTT	CASSFTGAETEAFF
NA	NA	TRBJ2-1	TRBV9	TGTGCCAGCAGCGTGTCTAGCGTCTCCTACAATGAGCAGTTCTTC	CASSVSSVSYNEQFF
NA	NA	TRBJ1-1	TRBV29-1	TGCAGCGTTTGGGGGGAAAACACTGAAGCTTTCTTT	CSVWGENTEAFF
NA	NA	TRBJ2-1	TRBV7-2	TGTGCCAGCAGCTTAGAGGTGAGCAATGAGCAGTTCTTC	CASSLEVSNEQFF
many	NA	TRBJ2-6	TRBV6-1	TGTGCCAGCAGTGAACGACAGGTCGGGACCTCTGGGGCCAACGTCCTGACTTTC	CASSERQVGTSGANVLTF
many	TRBD1	TRBJ1-1	TRBV28	TGTGCCAGCAGTTTAGGAGGGGGCGTTGGACCCGATACTGAAGCTTTCTTT	CASSLGGGVGPDTEAFF
few	TRBD2	TRBJ2-1	TRBV4-1	TGCGCCAGCAGTAGCATACTAGCGGACTATGGCAGCGAGCAGTTCTTC	CASSSILADYGSEQFF
NA	TRBD2	TRBJ2-1	TRBV20-1	TGCAGTGCTTTCACCCTAGCGGGGGTCTCCTACAATGAGCAGTTCTTC	CSAFTLAGVSYNEQFF
many	TRBD1	TRBJ1-2	TRBV28	TGTGCCAGCAGTTTATACTCCCAGACAGGGCTTAACTATGGCTACACCTTC	CASSLYSQTGLNYGYTF
few	TRBD2	TRBJ2-3	TRBV5-1	TGCGCCAGCAGCCTGACTAGCGGGAAGGCAGATACGCAGTATTTT	CASSLTSGKADTQYF
many	TRBD2	TRBJ2-3	TRBV11-2	TGTGCCAGCAGCTTTATTGGCGGGAGGACAGATACGCAGTATTTT	CASSFIGGRTDTQYF
NA	NA	TRBJ2-1	TRBV19	TGTGCCAGTAGTACCTTCTACGATGAGCAGTTCTTC	CASSTFYDEQFF
many	TRBD2	TRBJ2-3	TRBV5-1	TGCGCCAGCAGTTTAGGGACTAGCGGGAGGATAGGTACAGATACGCAGTATTTT	CASSLGTSGRIGTDTQYF
NA	TRBD1	TRBJ1-2	TRBV7-8	TGTGCCAGCAGCTCTTACCTGGGGGACAGGGGATTTTCGAACTATGGCTACACCTTC	CASSSYLGDRGFSNYGYTF
few	TRBD2	TRBJ2-1	TRBV5-1	TGCGCCAGCAGAATGACTAGCGGGAGATTGGACAATGAGCAGTTCTTC	CASRMTSGRLDNEQFF
many	TRBD1	TRBJ1-1	TRBV5-1	TGCGCCAGCAGCTTACAGGGGTCCACGAACACTGAAGCTTTCTTT	CASSLQGSTNTEAFF
many	NA	TRBJ2-2	TRBV11-3	TGTGCCAGCAGCTTAAATCTAGGGGGAGACGGGGAGCTGTTTTTT	CASSLNLGGDGELFF
NA	NA	TRBJ2-1	TRBV5-1	TGCGCCAGCAGCGTGGACTGGTCCCCCTACAATGAGCAGTTCTTC	CASSVDWSPYNEQFF
NA	TRBD2	TRBJ2-1	TRBV27	TGCGCCAGCAGCCAAGATCCCCCCGGCGGACTAGCGGCCTTCCGGGATGAGCAGTTCTTC	CASSQDPPGGLAAFRDEQFF
NA	TRBD2	TRBJ2-1	TRBV9	TGTGCCAGCAGCGAGGGACTAGCGGGAGATATGGGTGAGCAGTTCTTC	CASSEGLAGDMGEQFF
many	NA	TRBJ2-3	TRBV7-2	TGTGCCAGCAGCCCTCCTGGTAGCCCCTACACAGATACGCAGTATTTT	CASSPPGSPYTDTQYF
many	TRBD2	TRBJ2-7	TRBV27	TGTGCCAGCAGTTCGGGTATGTGGCTAGCGGAAACCTACGAGCAGTACTTC	CASSSGMWLAETYEQYF
NA	NA	TRBJ2-7	TRBV27	TGTGCCAGCAGTTTACAGGGACGCACGCCTGGCGAGCAGTACTTC	CASSLQGRTPGEQYF
many	NA	TRBJ2-7	TRBV18	TGTGCCAGCTCACCGAGGGGGGGGACGGATTGGGAGCAGTACTTC	CASSPRGGTDWEQYF
many	NA	TRBJ2-7	TRBV29-1	TGCAGCGGGCGGACCAACTACGAGCAGTACTTC	CSGRTNYEQYF
many	NA	TRBJ1-5	TRBV28	TGTGCCAGCAGTCAAGACTTCCAAAAGACGGATAGCAATCAGCCCCAGCATTTT	CASSQDFQKTDSNQPQHF
NA	NA	TRBJ2-5	TRBV20-1	TGCAGTGCTAGTTCGCTTGATGGTTTAGAGACCCAGTACTTC	CSASSLDGLETQYF
NA	NA	TRBJ2-2	TRBV14	TGTGCCAGCAGCCAAGTTGCTAACACCGGGGAGCTGTTTTTT	CASSQVANTGELFF
NA	NA	TRBJ2-3	TRBV7-2	TGTGCCAGCAGAATTTTAGCAGATACGCAGTATTTT	CASRILADTQYF
few	TRBD1	TRBJ2-7	TRBV5-5	TGTGCCAGCAGCTTGGTAGGGACAGCCTCCTACGAGCAGTACTTC	CASSLVGTASYEQYF
many	NA	TRBJ2-6	TRBV2	TGTGCCAGCAGTACAGGGCATGGGGCCAACGTCCTGACTTTC	CASSTGHGANVLTF
many	NA	TRBJ2-7	TRBV20-1	TGCAGTGCTCCCGGGACCCCGACCTACGAGCAGTACTTC	CSAPGTPTYEQYF
few	TRBD2	TRBJ2-4	TRBV6-2/TRBV6-3	TGTGCCAGCAGGCTAACTAGCGGAAACATTCAGTACTTC	CASRLTSGNIQYF
many	TRBD1	TRBJ1-5	TRBV7-2	TGTGCCAGCAGCTTACAGACAGGGGATCAGCCCCAGCATTTT	CASSLQTGDQPQHF
many	NA	TRBJ2-7	TRBV7-9	TGTGCCAGCAGCCGGACCGATCACTCCTACGAGCAGTACTTC	CASSRTDHSYEQYF
many	NA	TRBJ2-2	TRBV7-2	TGTGCCAGCAGTGCCCCCTTAGGAAACACCGGGGAGCTGTTTTTT	CASSAPLGNTGELFF
NA	NA	TRBJ1-3	TRBV7-2	TGTGCCAGCTCCCGGGGGGGGATTGGGGACACCATATATTTT	CASSRGGIGDTIYF
many	TRBD1	TRBJ2-2	TRBV2	TGTGCCGGAAGAGGGACAGGTCACACCGGGGAGCTGTTTTTT	CAGRGTGHTGELFF
many	NA	TRBJ1-5	TRBV5-1	TGCGCCAGCAGCTTGGACCCAGGGAGGGAGCCCCAGCATTTT	CASSLDPGREPQHF
NA	NA	TRBJ2-7	TRBV14	TGTGCCAGCAGCCACGACAGGCGGCCCTACGAGCAGTACTTC	CASSHDRRPYEQYF
once	NA	TRBJ1-5	TRBV5-6	TGTGCCAGCAGCTACGGGACGGGCGATGGCAATCAGCCCCAGCATTTT	CASSYGTGDGNQPQHF
few	TRBD1	TRBJ2-3	TRBV7-9	TGTGCCAGCAGCTCCTACTCCGGGACAGGGATCGCAGATACGCAGTATTTT	CASSSYSGTGIADTQYF
NA	NA	TRBJ2-7	TRBV5-5	TGTGCCAGCAGCTTGGATAGTAGTATGCTCTACGAGCAGTACTTC	CASSLDSSMLYEQYF
many	TRBD1	TRBJ2-3	TRBV7-2	TGTGCCAGCAGCGTAGGACAGGGAAGAACGCAGTATTTT	CASSVGQGRTQYF